This T cell receptor beta chain was obtained from a study of cytomegalovirus exposure and HLA in healthy donors. This clone was observed a single time. In the PCR, 60 Vbeta and 13 Jbeta primers were used. Using immunoSEQ multiplex PCR, the repertoire was profiled, and TCRdb retains in-frame clones only, with some absent. Among about 96,000 clones listed, approximately 72% were seen once. V lost 2 bases to trimming and J lost 3 bases, with 10 bases between them. Germline values: CDR1 SQVTM, CDR2 ANQGSEA. The CDR3 has 13 amino acids. Sequencing was carried out using PBMCs. V gene TRBV29-1 combines with J gene TRBJ1-1, with D tentatively TRBD1 (6 bases). The receptor was isolated from a female donor in good health and CMV-seropositive. CDR3 nucleotide sequence: TGCAGCGTTGAATGGGGGCGAGACACTGAAGCTTTCTTT. Translation: CSVEWGRDTEAFF.